This TCR beta chain emerged from a study of T-cell reconstitution after alpha-beta-depleted transplantation in children. Using unique molecular identifiers, the investigators prepared the TCRbeta library. TCRdb recomputed calls from the PCR reads with MiXCR, one row per CDR3 protein. The table has about 58,000 distinct CDR3 sequences, approximately 46% seen once. CDR3 size: 15 residues. The V and J ends lost 6 bases and 5 bases, in that order; junction bases with no gene match: 7. The chain joins TRBV12-3 or TRBV12-4 to TRBJ2-1; 10 nucleotides line up with TRBD2. The sample in question was PBMCs, mostly from graft donor cells, obtained 360 days after TCRalphabeta/CD19-depleted stem cell transplant. The receptor comes from a male patient younger than 18 who had a stem cell transplant for acute lymphoblastic leukemia, so the T cells may come from the graft donor. CDR3 residues: CASRVGTSDHNEQFF. CDR3 coding DNA: TGTGCCAGCAGGGTCGGGACTAGCGATCACAATGAGCAGTTCTTC.